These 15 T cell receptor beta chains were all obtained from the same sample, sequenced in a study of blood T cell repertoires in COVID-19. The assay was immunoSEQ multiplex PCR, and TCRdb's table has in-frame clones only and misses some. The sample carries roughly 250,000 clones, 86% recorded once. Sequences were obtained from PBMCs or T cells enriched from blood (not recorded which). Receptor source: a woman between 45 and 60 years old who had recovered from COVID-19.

The CDR3 sequence is CALQGGIYEQYF. Here the CDR3 DNA reads TGTGCCCTTCAGGGCGGGATCTACGAGCAGTACTTC. The chain is built from TRBV2 and TRBJ2-7, with D maybe TRBD2 (6 bases). The V end was cut by 11 bases, the J end by 3 bases, with 14 bases between. This CDR3 contains 12 residues. CDR1 and CDR2 from the germline V gene are SNHLY and FYNNEI.

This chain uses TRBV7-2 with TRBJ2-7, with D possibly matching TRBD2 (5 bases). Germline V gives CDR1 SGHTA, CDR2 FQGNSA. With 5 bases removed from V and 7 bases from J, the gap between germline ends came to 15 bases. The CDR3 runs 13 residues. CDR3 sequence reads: CASSLPTTSEQYF. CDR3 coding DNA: TGTGCCAGCAGCCTCCCGACTACGTCGGAGCAGTACTTC. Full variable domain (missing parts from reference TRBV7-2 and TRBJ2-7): GAGVSQSPSNKVTEKGKDVELRCDPISGHTALYWYRQSLGQGLEFLIYFQGNSAPDKSGLPSDRFSAERTGGSVSTLTIQRTQQEDSAVYLCASSLPTTSEQYFGPGTRLTVT.

The CDR3 nucleotides are TGTGCCAGCTTCCAGGGGGGTAGCTCTGGAAACACCATATATTTT. This translates into CASFQGGSSGNTIYF. The V gene is TRBV7-9, the J gene TRBJ1-3, with 7 bases matching TRBD1. The V gene's germline CDR1 is SEHNR and CDR2 FQNEAQ (reference sequence). The CDR3 is 15 amino acids. V gave up 8 bases and J gave up 0 bases; unmatched junction bases: 7.

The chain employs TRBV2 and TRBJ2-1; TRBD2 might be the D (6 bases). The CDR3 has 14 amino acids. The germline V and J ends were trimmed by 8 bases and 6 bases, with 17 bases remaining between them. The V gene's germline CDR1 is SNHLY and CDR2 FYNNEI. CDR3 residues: CASARGTPGNEQFF. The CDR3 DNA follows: TGTGCCAGCGCTCGGGGGACTCCGGGCAATGAGCAGTTCTTC. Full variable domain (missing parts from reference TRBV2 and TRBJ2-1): EPEVTQTPSHQVTQMGQEVILRCVPISNHLYFYWYRQILGQKVEFLVSFYNNEISEKSEIFDDQFSVERPDGSNFTLKIRSTKLEDSAMYFCASARGTPGNEQFFGPGTRLTVL.

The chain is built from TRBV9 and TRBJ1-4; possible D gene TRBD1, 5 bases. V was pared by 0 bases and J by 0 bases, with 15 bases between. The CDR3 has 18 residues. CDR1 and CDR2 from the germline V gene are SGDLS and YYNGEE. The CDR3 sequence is CASSVGEQAITTNEKLFF. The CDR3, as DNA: TGTGCCAGCAGCGTAGGTGAACAGGCGATTACAACTAATGAAAAACTGTTTTTT.

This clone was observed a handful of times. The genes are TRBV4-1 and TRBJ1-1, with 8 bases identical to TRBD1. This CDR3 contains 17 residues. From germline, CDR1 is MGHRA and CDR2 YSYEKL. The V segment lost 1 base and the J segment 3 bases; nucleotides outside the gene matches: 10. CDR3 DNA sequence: TGCGCCAGCAGCCAAGGGATTTTAGACAGGGGATACACTGAAGCTTTCTTT. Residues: CASSQGILDRGYTEAFF.

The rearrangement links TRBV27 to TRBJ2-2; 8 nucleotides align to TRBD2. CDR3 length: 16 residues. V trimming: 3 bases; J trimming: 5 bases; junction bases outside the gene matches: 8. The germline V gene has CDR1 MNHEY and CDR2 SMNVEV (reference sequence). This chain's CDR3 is CASSLFFGGGTGELFF. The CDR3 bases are TGTGCCAGCAGTTTGTTTTTTGGCGGGGGGACCGGGGAGCTGTTTTTT.

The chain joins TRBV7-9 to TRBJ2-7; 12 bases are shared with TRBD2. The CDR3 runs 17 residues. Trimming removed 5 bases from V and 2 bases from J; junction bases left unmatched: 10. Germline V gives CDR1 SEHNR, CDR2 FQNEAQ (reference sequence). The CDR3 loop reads CASSHRTSGATTYEQYF. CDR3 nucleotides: TGTGCCAGCAGCCATAGGACTAGCGGGGCCACCACCTACGAGCAGTACTTC.

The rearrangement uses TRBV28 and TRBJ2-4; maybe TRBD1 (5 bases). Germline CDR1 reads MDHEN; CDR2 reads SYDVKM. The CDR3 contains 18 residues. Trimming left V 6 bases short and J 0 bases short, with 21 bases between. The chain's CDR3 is CASSQPGHPNIAKNIQYF. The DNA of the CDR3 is TGTGCCAGCAGCCAACCCGGACACCCGAATATAGCCAAAAACATTCAGTACTTC. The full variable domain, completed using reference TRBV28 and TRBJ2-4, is DVKVTQSSRYLVKRTGEKVFLECVQDMDHENMFWYRQDPGLGLRLIYFSYDVKMKEKGDIPEGYSVSREKKERFSLILESASTNQTSMYLCASSQPGHPNIAKNIQYFGAGTRLSVL.

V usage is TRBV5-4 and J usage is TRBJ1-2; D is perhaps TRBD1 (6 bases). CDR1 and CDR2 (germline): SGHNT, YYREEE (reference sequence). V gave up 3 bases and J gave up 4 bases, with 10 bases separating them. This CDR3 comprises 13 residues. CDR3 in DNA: TGTGCCAGCAGCTCACAGGGTATCTATGGCTACACCTTC. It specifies CASSSQGIYGYTF.

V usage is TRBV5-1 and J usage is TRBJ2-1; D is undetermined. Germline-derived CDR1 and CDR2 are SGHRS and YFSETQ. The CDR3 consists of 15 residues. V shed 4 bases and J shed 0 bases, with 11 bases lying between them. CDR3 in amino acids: CASSLDLGSYNEQFF. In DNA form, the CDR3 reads TGCGCCAGCAGCCTCGACTTGGGCTCCTACAATGAGCAGTTCTTC.

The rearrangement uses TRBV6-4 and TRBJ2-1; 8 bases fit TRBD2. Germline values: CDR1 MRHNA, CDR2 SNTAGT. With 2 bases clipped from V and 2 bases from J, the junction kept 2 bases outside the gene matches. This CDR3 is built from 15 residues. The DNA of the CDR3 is TGTGCCAGCAGTGACGAAGCGGGGGCCTACAATGAGCAGTTCTTC. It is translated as CASSDEAGAYNEQFF.

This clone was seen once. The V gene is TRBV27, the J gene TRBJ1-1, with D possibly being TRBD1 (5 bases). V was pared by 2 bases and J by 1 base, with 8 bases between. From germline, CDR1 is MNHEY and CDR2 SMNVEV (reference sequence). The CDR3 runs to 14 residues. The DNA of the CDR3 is TGTGCCAGCAGTTTAAATACAGGGAACACTGAAGCTTTCTTT. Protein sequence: CASSLNTGNTEAFF.

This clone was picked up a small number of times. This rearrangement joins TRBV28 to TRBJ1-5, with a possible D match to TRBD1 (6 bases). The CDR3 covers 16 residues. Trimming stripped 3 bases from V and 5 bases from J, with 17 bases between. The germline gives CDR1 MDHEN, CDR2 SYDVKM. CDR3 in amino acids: CASSLPLTGLDQPQHF. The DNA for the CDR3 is TGTGCCAGCAGTTTGCCCCTTACAGGGCTGGATCAGCCCCAGCATTTT.

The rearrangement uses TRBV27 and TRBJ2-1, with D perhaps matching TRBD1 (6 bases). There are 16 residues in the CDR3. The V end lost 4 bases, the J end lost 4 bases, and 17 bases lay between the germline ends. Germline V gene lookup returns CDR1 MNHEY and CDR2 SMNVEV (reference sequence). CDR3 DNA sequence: TGTGCCAGCAGTTCGGGACAAGCAGCGCCTTACAATGAGCAGTTCTTC. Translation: CASSSGQAAPYNEQFF.